This T cell receptor (beta chain) derives from a study of regulatory T cells in long-lasting Graves disease. Broader study findings: Favored usage of TRBV28, TRBJ1-2 and TRBJ2-5 was recorded in persistent disease.

To make TCR beta libraries, researchers used iRepertoire HTBI primers and Arm-PCR of CDR3 regions. Each CDR3 protein is one row after TCRdb ran MiXCR on the multiplex PCR reads. The sample holds roughly 400,000 distinct CDR3 sequences, under 25% seen once. Germline CDR1 and CDR2: DFQATT and SNEGSKA (reference sequence). V lost 1 base and J 3 bases, leaving 15 bases between the germline ends. The CDR3 is made up of 15 amino acids. The time point here: persistent/refractory GD, antithyroid drugs over 5 years with positive TRAb. Preparation of the TCR library used RNA extracted from PBMCs. By American Thyroid Association guidelines, Graves' disease was diagnosed in the cohort. An endocrinology department in Xi'an, China, recruited the patients. Concerning this clonotype itself: Antigen: not known.

This clonotype originated in a female donor with Graves disease. J is TRBJ2-5 and V is TRBV20-1; D ambiguous. The sequencing here drew on peripheral blood mononuclear cells (PBMCs), taken when the disease was refractory, from a patient treated with antithyroid drugs. CDR3 sequence: CSARATVGREETQYF. The DNA for the CDR3 is TGCAGTGCTAGAGCAACCGTTGGTAGGGAAGAGACCCAGTACTTC.